This TCR beta chain comes out of a study of response to subunit inactivated influenza vaccine. From the RT-PCR reads, TCRdb called clonotypes with MiXCR, one entry per CDR3 protein. The sample lists approximately 300,000 distinct CDR3 sequences, approximately 21% occurring once. Study results and caveats: Researchers suggested that each seasonal influenza vaccination recruits few new T cells.

Remarks on this clonotype: What it binds is unknown.

V lost 3 bases and J 11 bases, leaving 17 bases between the germline ends. CDR3 length: 14 residues. The chain has TRBV12-3 or TRBV12-4 and TRBJ1-5; D call uncertain. Source: PBMCs from blood, taken about 20 months after vaccination. The TCR originated in a man in his fifties or sixties who received an inactivated influenza vaccine. In DNA form, the CDR3 reads TGTGCCAGCAGTTTCGGGCATACTCCCTGGGCCCAGCATTTT. Amino acids: CASSFGHTPWAQHF.